Listed below are T cell receptor beta chains from one sample, sequenced in a study of OX40 agonist ivuxolimab in advanced cancers. Clones were sequenced by immunoSEQ multiplex PCR, and TCRdb holds only the in-frame ones, with some missing. The table records more than 60,000 clones, around 87% of them present only once. Sequencing was performed on CD4+ or CD8+ T cells sorted from blood, taken in a trial of the OX40 agonist ivuxolimab. Receptors were obtained from an adult with an advanced solid tumor such as melanoma, head and neck, liver or kidney cancer. Both conserved end residues are part of each CDR3. A D gene is named only where the DNA matches it firmly. Size is omitted from some rows. Given values are once, few, many or a class for expanded clones.

cdr3_length	d_call	clone_size	v_call	j_call	cdr3_aa	cdr3_nt
14	.	once	TRBV5-1	TRBJ1-5	CASSPDSSNQPQHF	TGCGCCAGCAGCCCAGACAGCAGCAATCAGCCCCAGCATTTT
14	.	.	TRBV30	TRBJ1-3	CASEGKMAGNTIYF	TGTGCCTCCGAGGGTAAGATGGCTGGAAACACCATATATTTT
14	.	.	TRBV4-3	TRBJ1-4	CASSQVGSGKKLFF	TGCGCCAGCAGCCAAGTAGGGTCAGGGAAAAAACTGTTTTTT
15	.	.	TRBV19	TRBJ2-5	CASNRKGAGVETQYF	TGTGCCAGTAACAGAAAGGGGGCGGGAGTAGAGACCCAGTACTTC
16	TRBD1	.	TRBV15	TRBJ2-7	CATSRDGIQGAYEQYF	TGTGCCACCAGCAGAGACGGCATCCAGGGGGCGTATGAGCAGTACTTC
15	.	.	TRBV4-1	TRBJ1-5	CASSQRVGLGQPQHF	TGCGCCAGCAGCCAGAGGGTGGGATTAGGTCAGCCCCAGCATTTT
13	.	.	TRBV2	TRBJ2-1	CASSEIARNEQFF	TGTGCCAGCAGTGAAATCGCAAGGAATGAGCAGTTCTTC
14	TRBD1	.	TRBV9	TRBJ1-2	CASSRNRGSYGYTF	TGTGCCAGCAGTCGCAACAGGGGCTCCTATGGCTACACCTTC
15	TRBD1	.	TRBV19	TRBJ1-1	CASSAQGVVNTEAFF	TGTGCCAGTAGTGCACAGGGGGTGGTGAACACTGAAGCTTTCTTT
12	.	.	TRBV7-9	TRBJ2-4	CATEMGRDIQYF	TGTGCCACGGAGATGGGTCGGGACATTCAGTACTTC
17	.	.	TRBV13	TRBJ2-1	CASSPEMGDFSYNEQFF	TGTGCCAGCAGCCCCGAAATGGGGGACTTCTCCTACAATGAGCAGTTCTTC
16	.	.	TRBV5-4	TRBJ1-2	CASSSGGGLPGYGYTF	TGTGCCAGCAGCAGTGGGGGGGGCCTACCAGGCTATGGCTACACCTTC
13	.	.	TRBV18	TRBJ1-1	CASSQSKDTEAFF	TGTGCCAGCTCACAGTCAAAGGACACTGAAGCTTTCTTT
14	TRBD1	.	TRBV7-3	TRBJ2-1	CASSLNTGGNEQFF	TGTGCCAGCAGCTTAAACACAGGGGGGAATGAGCAGTTCTTC
16	.	.	TRBV14	TRBJ2-3	CASSQKYRRGTDTQYF	TGTGCCAGCAGCCAAAAGTACAGGCGGGGAACAGATACGCAGTATTTT
16	.	.	TRBV6-1	TRBJ2-3	CASSESSWARGDTQYF	TGTGCCAGCAGTGAATCCTCCTGGGCCCGGGGAGATACGCAGTATTTT
15	.	once	TRBV4-1	TRBJ2-1	CASSQEGPSYNEQFF	TGCGCCAGCAGCCAAGAGGGCCCTAGCTACAATGAGCAGTTCTTC
13	.	.	TRBV10-2	TRBJ2-2	CASSLDSLGELFF	TGCGCCAGCAGTCTTGACAGCCTCGGGGAGCTGTTTTTT
13	.	.	TRBV28	TRBJ2-2	CASSLWRAGELFF	TGTGCCAGCAGTTTATGGAGAGCCGGGGAGCTGTTTTTT
13	.	.	TRBV28	TRBJ2-7	CASSLSERLRQYF	TGTGCCAGCAGTTTATCGGAGAGGCTGAGGCAGTACTTC
17	TRBD2	.	TRBV5-4	TRBJ2-2	CASSGTSGGPNTGELFF	TGTGCCAGCAGTGGGACTAGCGGGGGTCCGAACACCGGGGAGCTGTTTTTT
14	TRBD1	.	TRBV6-6	TRBJ1-1	CASRLGQVGTEAFF	TGTGCCAGCAGATTGGGACAGGTGGGCACTGAAGCTTTCTTT
13	.	.	TRBV2	TRBJ1-2	CASSETADYGYTF	TGTGCCAGCAGTGAAACGGCAGACTATGGCTACACCTTC
13	TRBD1	once	TRBV29-1	TRBJ1-1	CSGNRDRNTEAFF	TGCAGCGGCAACCGGGACAGAAACACTGAAGCTTTCTTT
11	TRBD2	.	TRBV6-5	TRBJ2-7	CASSGGSTSYF	TGTGCCAGCAGTGGCGGGAGTACATCGTACTTC
12	.	once	TRBV29-1	TRBJ2-3	CSAQEQVDTQYF	TGCAGCGCTCAGGAACAGGTCGATACGCAGTATTTT
15	.	once	TRBV4-3	TRBJ1-4	CASSQRSNVNEKLFF	TGCGCCAGCAGCCAACGTTCAAACGTGAATGAAAAACTGTTTTTT
14	TRBD2	.	TRBV5-1	TRBJ2-7	CASTELAGSYEQYF	TGCGCCAGCACTGAGCTAGCGGGATCCTACGAGCAGTACTTC
16	.	.	TRBV10-2	TRBJ2-7	CASSDPRTPTPLEQYF	TGCGCCAGCAGTGACCCTAGGACTCCCACCCCACTCGAGCAGTACTTC
15	.	.	TRBV2	TRBJ2-1	CAGPPPDVTSNEQFF	TGTGCCGGGCCCCCCCCCGACGTGACCAGTAATGAGCAGTTCTTC
17	TRBD1	.	TRBV19	TRBJ1-6	CASSMDRGLTYNSPLHF	TGTGCCAGTAGTATGGACAGGGGGCTCACCTATAATTCACCCCTCCACTTT
14	.	.	TRBV28	TRBJ2-3	CASSLGRPGDTQYF	TGTGCCAGCAGTTTAGGCCGCCCCGGAGATACGCAGTATTTT
12	TRBD1	.	TRBV6-5	TRBJ2-7	CASSSTGGEQYF	TGTGCCAGCAGTTCGACAGGGGGCGAGCAGTACTTC
18	TRBD2	.	TRBV5-1	TRBJ2-1	CASSALAGVQGSYNEQFF	TGCGCCAGCAGTGCTCTAGCGGGAGTACAAGGTAGCTACAATGAGCAGTTCTTC
16	.	few	TRBV6-4	TRBJ2-2	CASSDSMTGNAGELFF	TGTGCCAGCAGTGACTCAATGACAGGTAACGCCGGGGAGCTGTTTTTT
14	.	.	TRBV2	TRBJ2-5	CASSLGAYQETQYF	TGTGCCAGCAGCTTAGGGGCTTACCAAGAGACCCAGTACTTC
17	TRBD1	.	TRBV27	TRBJ2-4	CASSLSGQGVAKNIQYF	TGTGCCAGCAGTTTATCTGGACAGGGGGTTGCCAAAAACATTCAGTACTTC
14	TRBD1	.	TRBV18	TRBJ1-6	CASSPGTGSSPLHF	TGTGCCAGCTCACCAGGGACAGGGAGTTCACCCCTCCACTTT
13	.	.	TRBV10-3	TRBJ1-1	CAISDQGTAEAFF	TGTGCCATCAGTGACCAGGGTACTGCTGAAGCTTTCTTT
14	.	.	TRBV18	TRBJ2-5	CASSPPQGMETQYF	TGTGCCAGCTCACCACCTCAGGGGATGGAGACCCAGTACTTC
13	.	.	TRBV7-2	TRBJ1-5	CASSPGADQPQHF	TGTGCCAGTTCCCCGGGGGCGGATCAGCCCCAGCATTTT
16	.	.	TRBV4-1	TRBJ1-5	CASSQDQGRSNQPQHF	TGCGCCAGCAGCCAAGATCAGGGACGGAGCAATCAGCCCCAGCATTTT
13	TRBD1	.	TRBV7-7	TRBJ2-5	CASSRDSMKTQYF	TGTGCTAGCAGCCGGGACAGTATGAAGACCCAGTACTTC
12	.	.	TRBV5-5	TRBJ1-1	CASRPGPTEAFF	TGTGCCAGCAGGCCCGGACCCACTGAAGCTTTCTTT
16	TRBD2	.	TRBV28	TRBJ2-2	CASSSTSGSFGGELFF	TGTGCCAGCAGTTCAACTAGCGGGAGTTTCGGCGGGGAGCTGTTTTTT
20	.	.	TRBV21-1	TRBJ2-7	CASKGGIAGGPLITPYEQYF	TGTGCCAGCAAGGGTGGAATAGCGGGAGGGCCCCTAATAACGCCCTACGAGCAGTACTTC
15	.	.	TRBV2	TRBJ1-4	CASSRQAGTNEKLFF	TGTGCCAGCAGTCGACAGGCTGGTACTAATGAAAAACTGTTTTTT
15	TRBD2	few	TRBV18	TRBJ2-1	CASSPGTSGVNEQFF	TGTGCCAGCTCACCAGGGACTAGCGGGGTGAATGAGCAGTTCTTC